This T cell receptor beta chain was obtained from a study of T-cell reconstitution after alpha-beta-depleted transplantation in children. Unique molecular identifiers tagged the TCRbeta library. TCRdb re-called the PCR reads through MiXCR, storing one row per CDR3 protein. The repertoire includes 250,000 to 400,000 distinct CDR3 sequences, approximately 20% of them detected once, and around 9.9% sits in the top ten. The CDR3 totals 18 residues. V trimming: 6 bases; J trimming: 5 bases; junction bases outside the gene matches: 15. CDR1 and CDR2 (germline): MGHDK, SYGVNS. The sequencing here drew on PBMCs, mostly from graft donor cells, taken 180 days after TCRalphabeta/CD19-depleted stem cell transplant. The chain couples TRBV25-1 to TRBJ2-2; TRBD2 matches at 10 bases. This sequence originates from a male patient under 18 who had a stem cell transplant for acute lymphoblastic leukemia, so the T cells may come from the graft donor. This chain's CDR3 is CASRSRWTSGFKTGELFF. The CDR3 region has the DNA TGTGCCAGCAGGAGCCGTTGGACTAGCGGTTTTAAAACCGGGGAGCTGTTTTTT.